This T cell receptor (beta chain) was recorded in a study of shared T cell receptors in the human thymus (dated by TCRdb to the early 2020s). Regarding the research as a whole: The study examined how the human thymus generates shared, self-reactive T-cell receptor alpha chains.

For CDR1 and CDR2, the germline V gene lists SGHVS and FQNEAQ. V loses 4 bases of germline sequence and J loses 5 bases, and the interval between the two ends is 9 bases. The CDR3 contains 14 residues, cysteine and phenylalanine counted. Just the 42-base CDR3 DNA is kept, in frame starting at base 1. This clone was found a few times. Its antigen target is currently unknown. Within one base of it there is no much larger clone, and no base qualities were kept. Library preparation employed the immunoSEQ multiplex PCR assay. Entries here come from immuneACCESS through TCRdb and include only in-frame sequences with V and J called. Some clones fail to appear in such tables; in the studies checked, an unresolved V gene covers under half of the shortfall, and the cause of the remainder is unknown. Across this sample there are hundreds of thousands of clones, with approximately 90% seen only once. The ten most abundant clones make up approximately 0.011% of the sample.

These data also featured in a second study, about human thymus T cells. Reported in the second study: In Finland, the donors were immunologically healthy infants who were having open corrective cardiac surgery for congenital heart defects. Thymus tissue was obtained as surgical resects removed during corrective cardiac surgery. V and J gene segment usage appeared biased in both thymic and peripheral blood repertoires. According to the related research, thymic TCR repertoires were highly overlapping among unrelated individuals. TCR alpha and beta repertoires from seven to nine infant thymus samples and a few related peripheral blood samples were characterized in the study. The cohort included 5 or 6 male and two female infants, with donor ages spanning 7 to 244 days. Thymocytes were released mechanically from tissue and stored at -70 °C as pellets of about 9-32 million cells. A QIAsymphony instrument was used to extract genomic DNA from frozen cell pellets. Using the immunoSEQ multiplex PCR assay, the TCRB and TCRAD loci were amplified from a standardized quantity of quality-controlled genomic DNA. The amplicons covered the V(D)J region and were long enough to include the CDR3 and to identify the V and J genes. Through the commercial immunoSEQ service, the amplicons were sequenced on an Illumina platform. Primer bias and sequencing errors were corrected using previously described methods, and TCRAD and TCRB definitions followed the IMGT database. immunoSEQ Analyzer 3.0 and VDJTools were used for repertoire analysis, which covered basic statistics, V/J segment usage, diversity estimates, rarefaction and pairwise overlap. Diversity was estimated with Chao1, ChaoE, Efron-Thisted, Shannon and inverse Simpson indices, and also on datasets down-sampled to the smallest sample. Repertoire overlap was determined by strict matching of CDR3 nucleotide sequence, V gene and J gene, and Jaccard-based multidimensional scaling clustering was applied. Thymus samples yielded on average about 810,000 unique TCRB clonotypes, compared with 80,000 to 85,000 from blood samples.

The chain was built from TRBV7-8 and TRBJ2-6, with no confidently assigned D gene. Specimen: thymocytes. This TCR was sampled from a boy under two years old with a congenital heart defect. Donor details come from another sample of the same person, matched by shared clones. The CDR3 region reads CASSSRVRANVLTF. In nucleotides, the sequence is TGTGCCAGCAGCTCCCGGGTGAGGGCCAACGTCCTGACTTTC. With all but the CDR3 taken from the reference TRBV7-8 and TRBJ2-6 genes, the full variable domain is: GAGVSQSPRYKVAKRGQDVALRCDPISGHVSLFWYQQALGQGPEFLTYFQNEAQLDKSGLPSDRFFAERPEGSVSTLKIQRTQQEDSAVYLCASSSRVRANVLTFGAGSRLTVL.